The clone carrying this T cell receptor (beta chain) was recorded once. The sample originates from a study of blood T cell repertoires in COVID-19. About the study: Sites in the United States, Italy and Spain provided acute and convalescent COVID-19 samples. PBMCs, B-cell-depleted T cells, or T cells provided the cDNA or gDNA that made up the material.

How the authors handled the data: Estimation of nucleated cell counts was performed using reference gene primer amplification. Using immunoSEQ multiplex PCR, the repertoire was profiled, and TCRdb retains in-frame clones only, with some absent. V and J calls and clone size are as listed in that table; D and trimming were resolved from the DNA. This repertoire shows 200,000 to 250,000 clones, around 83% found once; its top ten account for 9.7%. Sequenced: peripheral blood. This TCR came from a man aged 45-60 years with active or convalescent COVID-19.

CDR3 protein: CASSYSMREQFF. As DNA, the CDR3 is TGTGCCAGCAGTTACTCGATGAGGGAGCAGTTCTTC. The gene calls are TRBV6-2 or TRBV6-3 and TRBJ2-1; D is ambiguous. V was cut by 0 bases and J by 10 bases, with 7 bases left in between. The germline V gene has CDR1 MNHEY and CDR2 SVGEGT. This CDR3 comprises 12 residues.